The clone carrying this T cell receptor (beta chain) occurred many times. No antigen is known for it. The entry originates in a study of CD8 T cells in ankylosing spondylitis. Notes on the study in general: Blood from ankylosing spondylitis patients appeared to carry a characteristic roughly eight-variant TCR beta motif. Some motif variants had been reported before (in reactive arthritis synovial fluid and blood).

Per germline, CDR1 LGHNA and CDR2 YNFKEQ. Losses at the gene ends were 4 bases for V and 9 bases for J; bases not matched to a gene: 8. The CDR3 loop spans 16 amino acids. TCRdb re-called the 5' RACE reads through MiXCR, storing one row per CDR3 protein. This repertoire shows about 130,000 distinct CDR3 sequences, 6.5% to 9% found once; its top ten account for over 9%. Specimen: blood, either unsorted or a sorted T cell fraction (not recorded which). The V call is TRBV4-2, the J call TRBJ2-1; 14 bases line up with TRBD2. This sequence originates from a male donor with ankylosing spondylitis or in good health (not recorded which). CDR3 sequence reads: CASSPSTSGGAFEQFF. The CDR3, as DNA: TGTGCCAGCAGCCCCTCGACTAGCGGGGGGGCATTTGAGCAGTTCTTC.